This TCR beta chain originates from a study of Ad26.COV2.S vaccination and SARS-CoV-2 variants. The wider study: Administration of Ad26.COV2.S was intramuscular, either once or twice 56 days apart.

Germline V CDR1 and CDR2: SGHRS, YFSETQ. The V segment lost 0 bases and the J segment 7 bases; nucleotides outside the gene matches: 1. This CDR3 spans 14 amino acids. Assay used: immunoSEQ multiplex PCR; TCRdb lists only in-frame clones, some missing. This repertoire shows about 500,000 clones, about 88% found once; its top ten account for roughly 1.7%. Treatment defined: over 15 received Ad26.COV2.S at low or high dose, single or two shots; a few received placebo; per-sample allocation not given. Sampling took place 63 days after the first vaccine or placebo injection. Vaccination employed an Ad26 vector expressing the Wuhan-strain SARS-CoV-2 spike. This clone was detected once.

The rearrangement joins TRBV5-1 to TRBJ2-2, with 9 positions matching TRBD2. Sequenced material: peripheral blood, taken in a trial of Ad26.COV2.S vaccine versus placebo. This TCR was sampled from a person aged 18-60 years who received the Ad26.COV2.S COVID-19 vaccine or a placebo. The CDR3 sequence: CASSLGTSVGELFF. Written as DNA, the CDR3 is TGCGCCAGCAGCTTGGGGACTAGCGTCGGGGAGCTGTTTTTT.